Following are 31 T cell receptor beta chains from one sample sequenced in a study of cytomegalovirus exposure and HLA in healthy donors. The study ran its PCR with 60 Vbeta and 13 Jbeta primers. Sequencing used immunoSEQ multiplex PCR; TCRdb keeps in-frame clones, though not all of them. The sample includes 200,000 to 250,000 clones. Sequenced input: PBMCs. Every receptor here comes from a woman aged 30 to 39 in good health and CMV-seropositive.

V gene TRBV5-4 combines with J gene TRBJ1-2; the D gene is possibly TRBD1 (5 bases). CDR1 is SGHNT and CDR2 is YYREEE in the germline V gene (reference sequence). The V end was cut by 4 bases, the J end by 4 bases, with 11 bases between. This CDR3 region has 13 residues. CDR3 nucleotides: TGTGCCAGCAGCCCCGGGACTACCTATGGCTACACCTTC. Encoded protein: CASSPGTTYGYTF.

The chain joins TRBV19 to TRBJ2-7, with 8 bases that match TRBD1. CDR1 is LNHDA and CDR2 is SQIVND in the germline V gene (reference sequence). The CDR3 extends over 14 amino acids. J was trimmed by 0 bases and V by 4 bases; bases with no gene match: 2. CDR3 DNA sequence: TGTGCCAGTAGTAGACAGGGGTTCTCCTACGAGCAGTACTTC. Translating gives CASSRQGFSYEQYF.

V and J are TRBV5-1 and TRBJ1-1; the D gene is possibly TRBD1 (5 bases). CDR1 and CDR2 from the germline V gene are SGHRS and YFSETQ. CDR3 length: 14 amino acids. V gave up 6 bases and J gave up 3 bases, with 15 bases separating them. CDR3 sequence reads: CASNAGTTDTEAFF. In DNA form, the CDR3 reads TGCGCCAGCAACGCCGGGACTACGGACACTGAAGCTTTCTTT. Supplemented by reference TRBV5-1 and TRBJ1-1, the full variable domain reads KAGVTQTPRYLIKTRGQQVTLSCSPISGHRSVSWYQQTPGQGLQFLFEYFSETQRNKGNFPGRFSGRQFSNSRSEMNVSTLELGDSALYLCASNAGTTDTEAFFGQGTRLTVV.

The chain couples TRBV27 to TRBJ1-1; D is uncertain. Germline CDR1 and CDR2: MNHEY and SMNVEV (reference sequence). The CDR3 is 13 residues long. Trimming took off 0 bases at V and 2 bases at J, with 4 bases between the two ends. The DNA for the CDR3 is TGTGCCAGCAGTTTATCGACTAACACTGAAGCTTTCTTT. Translating gives CASSLSTNTEAFF.

This chain uses TRBV4-2 with TRBJ1-4; 9 nucleotides match TRBD1. The V gene end was trimmed by 2 bases and the J gene end by 5 bases; junction bases not matched to a gene: 9. CDR1 is LGHNA and CDR2 is YNFKEQ in the germline V gene. The CDR3 consists of 17 residues. In DNA form, the CDR3 reads TGTGCCAGCAGCCAAAGTGACAGGGGGACCCAAAATGAAAAACTGTTTTTT. Translation: CASSQSDRGTQNEKLFF.

The rearrangement uses TRBV6-5 and TRBJ2-2; 10 positions agree with TRBD2. The CDR3 runs to 16 residues. CDR1 is MNHEY and CDR2 is SVGAGI in the germline V gene. The J segment lost 7 bases and the V segment lost 3 bases, leaving 8 bases of the junction unmatched. This chain's CDR3 is CASSYPGLAMIGELFF. CDR3 nucleotide sequence: TGTGCCAGCAGTTATCCGGGACTAGCGATGATCGGGGAGCTGTTTTTT.

The rearrangement uses TRBV9 and TRBJ1-2; D call uncertain. The CDR3 runs 14 residues. The V end lost 0 bases, the J end lost 10 bases, and 16 bases lay between the germline ends. CDR1 and CDR2 from the germline V gene are SGDLS and YYNGEE. The CDR3 is CASSVALEIQTYTF. CDR3 bases: TGTGCCAGCAGCGTAGCTTTAGAAATACAGACCTACACCTTC.

The V call is TRBV7-2, the J call TRBJ2-7, with D perhaps TRBD1 (6 bases). The CDR3 runs to 17 residues. CDR1 SGHTA and CDR2 FQGNSA come from the germline V gene. Trimming left V 1 base short and J 0 bases short, with 16 bases between. CDR3 nucleotide sequence: TGTGCCAGCAGCTTAGGGGGCTTAAGCAGGGGCTCCTACGAGCAGTACTTC. The encoded protein is CASSLGGLSRGSYEQYF.

This chain connects TRBV5-1 to TRBJ1-1; D gene unclear. The CDR3 extends over 14 amino acids. The V gene's germline CDR1 is SGHRS and CDR2 YFSETQ. V dropped 0 bases and J dropped 5 bases, with 11 bases sitting between them. CDR3 nucleotide sequence: TGCGCCAGCAGCTTGGAAGCGGGTAAGACTGAAGCTTTCTTT. This codes for CASSLEAGKTEAFF.

The chain employs TRBV6-5 and TRBJ1-1, with 7 bases that match TRBD1. Germline V gene data show CDR1 as MNHEY and CDR2 as SVGAGI. This CDR3 is 15 amino acids long. After removal of 7 bases from V and 2 bases from J, the junction contained 10 bases not matched to a gene. The CDR3 loop is CASNQDREINTEAFF. The DNA of the CDR3 is TGTGCCAGCAACCAAGACAGGGAGATTAACACTGAAGCTTTCTTT.

CDR3 sequence (DNA): TGTGCCATCAGTGATGGACAGGTAGACTACAATGAGCAGTTCTTC. Its translation: CAISDGQVDYNEQFF. The chain joins TRBV10-3 to TRBJ2-1; 7 nucleotides line up with TRBD1. The CDR3 consists of 15 residues. After removal of 3 bases from V and 3 bases from J, the junction contained 5 bases not matched to a gene. Germline V CDR1 and CDR2: ENHRY, SYGVKD.

V and J are TRBV28 and TRBJ2-7, with D unclear. Germline V gene lookup returns CDR1 MDHEN and CDR2 SYDVKM. Trimming pared 3 bases from V and 8 bases from J, leaving 14 bases between. The CDR3 runs 13 residues. The CDR3 DNA is TGTGCCAGCAGTTTGATGGCCTCCCCGCAGCAGTACTTC. Translated, it gives CASSLMASPQQYF.

V and J are TRBV30 and TRBJ2-2; TRBD2 aligns across 10 bases. This CDR3 comprises 14 residues. Germline assignment: CDR1 GTSNPN and CDR2 SVGIG (reference sequence). V gave up 8 bases and J gave up 6 bases; unmatched junction bases: 9. CDR3 sequence reads: CAATSGRVPGELFF. The CDR3 DNA sequence: TGTGCCGCGACGAGCGGGAGGGTCCCCGGGGAGCTGTTTTTT.

The DNA of the CDR3 is TGTGCCAGCAGCCCTGACAGATTAGAGACCCAGTACTTC. Protein: CASSPDRLETQYF. This chain links TRBV6-5 with TRBJ2-5, with a possible D match to TRBD1 (5 bases). The germline V gene encodes CDR1 MNHEY and CDR2 SVGAGI. The V end lost 6 bases, the J end lost 4 bases, and 12 bases lay between the germline ends. There are 13 residues in the CDR3.

This chain connects TRBV2 to TRBJ1-5, with D possibly matching TRBD1 (6 bases). The CDR3 totals 14 residues. Trimming removed 7 bases at V and 8 bases at J, with 18 bases between. Germline V lookup: CDR1 SNHLY, CDR2 FYNNEI. The DNA of the CDR3 is TGTGCCAGCACTTTTCCGCGGGGGGGCGAGCCCCAGCATTTT. This encodes CASTFPRGGEPQHF.

V usage is TRBV21-1 and J usage is TRBJ1-3; no check of the table's D call, TRBD1, against the DNA was made. TRBV21-1 is a listed pseudogene. This CDR3 comprises 14 residues. CDR3 sequence: CASSTRDSGNTIYF. The CDR3 DNA sequence: TGTGCCAGCAGCACCCGGGACAGTGGAAACACCATATATTTT.

This chain connects TRBV10-2 to TRBJ2-1, with 9 bases fitting TRBD2. The CDR3 spans 15 residues. The germline V gene has CDR1 WSHSY and CDR2 SAAADI. V lost 5 bases, J lost 4 bases, and 6 bases stayed unmatched. DNA of the CDR3: TGCGCCAGCAGTTCTCGAGCGGGAGGATACAATGAGCAGTTCTTC. Its translation: CASSSRAGGYNEQFF.

Written as DNA, the CDR3 is TGTGCCAGCAGCGCTAGACAGACCCTCACCGGGGAGCTGTTTTTT. This codes for CASSARQTLTGELFF. V usage is TRBV9 and J usage is TRBJ2-2; possibly TRBD1 for D (5 bases). Trimming left V 3 bases short and J 4 bases short, with 13 bases between. This CDR3 is 15 amino acids long. Germline V gene lookup returns CDR1 SGDLS and CDR2 YYNGEE.

V gene TRBV4-2 combines with J gene TRBJ2-1; D gene ambiguous. The CDR3 has 17 amino acids. V lost 0 bases and J 4 bases, leaving 16 bases between the germline ends. Germline loops: CDR1 LGHNA, CDR2 YNFKEQ. In nucleotides, the CDR3 is TGTGCCAGCAGCCAAGATCTGGCTCCCGGCGGATACAATGAGCAGTTCTTC. Translation: CASSQDLAPGGYNEQFF.

This chain connects TRBV10-3 to TRBJ2-7; TRBD2 matches at 7 bases. J was trimmed by 0 bases and V by 8 bases; bases with no gene match: 1. CDR3 length: 12 residues. In germline, CDR1 is ENHRY, CDR2 SYGVKD. CDR3 nucleotide sequence: TGTGCCATCGCTAGCGGCTCCTACGAGCAGTACTTC. This codes for CAIASGSYEQYF.

This CDR3 reads CASSTLLGVEQYF. In DNA, the CDR3 is TGTGCCAGCAGTACTCTCCTCGGGGTCGAGCAGTACTTC. J is TRBJ2-7 and V is TRBV28; maybe TRBD2 (5 bases). CDR3 length: 13 residues. Trimming pared 5 bases from V and 6 bases from J, leaving 14 bases between. Germline CDR1 and CDR2: MDHEN and SYDVKM.

The rearrangement joins TRBV7-9 to TRBJ1-1; D might be TRBD1 (5 bases). The germline V gene has CDR1 SEHNR and CDR2 FQNEAQ (reference sequence). CDR3 length: 13 amino acids. Trimming stripped 5 bases from V and 7 bases from J, with 14 bases between. CDR3 sequence (DNA): TGTGCCAGCAGCGTTTTGGGGGGGGGTGAAGCTTTCTTT. Translation: CASSVLGGGEAFF.

The rearrangement uses TRBV2 and TRBJ1-4; D perhaps matches TRBD1 (5 bases). This CDR3 is 16 amino acids long. Trimming removed 4 bases at V and 4 bases at J, with 16 bases between. CDR1 and CDR2 from the germline V gene are SNHLY and FYNNEI. As DNA, the CDR3 is TGTGCCAGCAGTGTAAGGGGAAATCACGGTAATGAAAAACTGTTTTTT. Translating it yields CASSVRGNHGNEKLFF.

The chain recombines TRBV7-2 with TRBJ1-1; D gene unclear. The CDR3 loop spans 13 amino acids. Per the germline V gene, CDR1 is SGHTA and CDR2 is FQGNSA. Trimming took off 1 base at V and 3 bases at J, with 6 bases between the two ends. The CDR3 nucleotides read TGTGCCAGCAGCTTAGGCACACACACTGAAGCTTTCTTT. This gives the protein CASSLGTHTEAFF.

The rearrangement links TRBV10-3 to TRBJ2-2; D may be TRBD2 (5 bases). V shed 4 bases and J shed 3 bases, with 12 bases lying between them. Germline V gives CDR1 ENHRY, CDR2 SYGVKD. The CDR3 length is 15 residues. This CDR3 is CAISGASGDTGELFF. The CDR3 DNA reads TGTGCCATCAGTGGGGCATCCGGGGACACCGGGGAGCTGTTTTTT.

The chain is built from TRBV7-9 and TRBJ2-3; D remains ambiguous. The V gene lost 4 bases and the J gene lost 2 bases, with 10 bases spanning the gap. CDR3 length: 14 residues. Germline lookup yields CDR1 SEHNR and CDR2 FQNEAQ (reference sequence). The CDR3 region has the DNA TGTGCCAGCAGCTACGAACTTCCCACAGATACGCAGTATTTT. This sequence encodes CASSYELPTDTQYF.

This chain uses TRBV29-1 with TRBJ2-5; TRBD2 matches at 7 bases. Germline V CDR1 and CDR2: SQVTM, ANQGSEA. The CDR3 is made up of 12 amino acids. Germline trimming cut 6 bases from V and 5 bases from J; bases unmatched to any gene: 6. In nucleotides, the CDR3 is TGCAGCGTCGTCGGACTAGACGAGACCCAGTACTTC. Translation: CSVVGLDETQYF.

The V and J genes are TRBV11-3 and TRBJ1-3; 9 bases map to TRBD1. From germline, CDR1 is SGHNT and CDR2 YENEEA. V dropped 3 bases and J dropped 10; count of bases not matched to a gene: 4. The CDR3 extends over 13 amino acids. The CDR3 DNA follows: TGTGCCAGCAGCTTGGGACAGGGACAAACCATATATTTT. This sequence encodes CASSLGQGQTIYF.

The chain recombines TRBV19 with TRBJ1-4, with D maybe TRBD1 (5 bases). This CDR3 is 16 amino acids long. CDR1 is LNHDA, CDR2 SQIVND, per germline (reference sequence). The germline V and J ends were trimmed by 5 bases and 4 bases, with 17 bases remaining between them. The CDR3 nucleotides are TGTGCCAGTAGTGGCCATCAACAGGTTCTTAATGAAAAACTGTTTTTT. Translating it yields CASSGHQQVLNEKLFF.

This chain uses TRBV28 with TRBJ1-6; D unresolved. CDR3 size: 13 residues. The V gene's germline CDR1 is MDHEN and CDR2 SYDVKM. V gave up 3 bases and J gave up 8 bases, with 8 bases separating them. The CDR3 DNA reads TGTGCCAGCAGTTTGGTCGGGGATTCACCCCTCCACTTT. Translated, it gives CASSLVGDSPLHF.

V is TRBV27 and J is TRBJ2-7, with 10 bases aligning to TRBD1. Germline lookup yields CDR1 MNHEY and CDR2 SMNVEV (reference sequence). The CDR3 is made up of 14 amino acids. Germline trimming cut 5 bases from V and 2 bases from J; bases unmatched to any gene: 3. DNA of the CDR3: TGTGCCAGCAGTAGGACAGGGGGGGCCTACGAGCAGTACTTC. This codes for CASSRTGGAYEQYF.